These T cell receptor beta chains were read from a single sample in a study of T cell changes during pregnancy in multiple sclerosis. The assay was immunoSEQ multiplex PCR, and TCRdb's table has in-frame clones only and misses some. The table shows roughly 60,000 clones, with about nine tenths occurring only once. The material sequenced was CD4+ T cells from peripheral blood mononuclear cells, taken in the first trimester of pregnancy. These receptors all come from a female donor with multiple sclerosis, enrolled in a pregnancy study. CDR3s include the opening cysteine and the closing phenylalanine or tryptophan. The D gene is left open where the match is weak. Some rows mark clone size as missing; the rest say once, few, many or name a class of expanded clone.

j_call d_call clone_size v_call cdr3_nt cdr3_aa
TRBJ1-1 TRBD1 once TRBV9 TGTGCCAGCAGCGCGGGACAGGGGGGCACTGAAGCTTTCTTT CASSAGQGGTEAFF
TRBJ1-2 TRBD1 . TRBV4-1 TGCGCCAGCAGCCAAGTGGCAGGGGGAGGCCATGGCTACACCTTC CASSQVAGGGHGYTF
TRBJ2-5 . . TRBV11-3 TGTGCCAGCAGCTTAGGACACCGCCAAGAGACCCAGTACTTC CASSLGHRQETQYF
TRBJ1-2 . . TRBV9 TGTGCCAGCAGCCCCGAGGGGGACTATGGCTACACCTTC CASSPEGDYGYTF
TRBJ2-4 TRBD1 . TRBV18 TGTGCCAGCTCACCGAACTTTTTGACAGGGGGTCAGTACTTC CASSPNFLTGGQYF
TRBJ2-4 . . TRBV27 TGTGCCAGCAGTACGAGAAGACTAGTCGAAAAAAACATTCAGTACTTC CASSTRRLVEKNIQYF
TRBJ2-3 . . TRBV4-1 TGCGCCAGCAGCGGGGACACCAGCACAGATACGCAGTATTTT CASSGDTSTDTQYF
TRBJ1-4 TRBD1 . TRBV6-6 TGTGCCACCCGACAACAGGGGTTATTTGAAAAACTGTTTTTT CATRQQGLFEKLFF
TRBJ1-5 . . TRBV30 TGTGCCTGGAGTAGCGGGGTCACAGTAGAGCCCCAGCATTTT CAWSSGVTVEPQHF
TRBJ1-4 TRBD1 few TRBV30 TGTGCCTGGAGTGTAAACACGGGACAGGGTGGAAAACTGTTTTTT CAWSVNTGQGGKLFF
TRBJ1-6 . . TRBV28 TGTGCCAGCAGTCCGGGACTCCCTGGGGTGGCCCTCCACTTT CASSPGLPGVALHF
TRBJ1-2 TRBD1 . TRBV23-1 TGCGCCAGCAGTCGCGACTACAGGGGGTCTACTAATGGCTACACCTTC CASSRDYRGSTNGYTF
TRBJ1-6 . . TRBV11-2 TGTGCCAGCAGCGGTGGGAGCTCCTATAATTCACCCCTCCACTTT CASSGGSSYNSPLHF
TRBJ1-6 . . TRBV7-3 TGTGCCAGCAGCTTAACAGGGGCTTTGAATTCACCCCTCCACTTT CASSLTGALNSPLHF
TRBJ1-2 . few TRBV7-9 TGTGCCAGCAGCCCTGACAGATACTATGGCTACACCTTC CASSPDRYYGYTF
TRBJ1-2 . once TRBV7-8 TGTGCCAGTGGCAGTTTGGGCAGGGGCTCCGCCGGCTATGGCTACACCTTC CASGSLGRGSAGYGYTF
TRBJ1-1 . . TRBV25-1 TGTGCCAGCAATGGGGGGTCCCGGAACACTGAAGCTTTCTTT CASNGGSRNTEAFF
TRBJ1-5 TRBD1 few TRBV11-2 TGTGCCAGCAGCCCCTCCGGGACAGGGGGTAGCAATCAGCCCCAGCATTTT CASSPSGTGGSNQPQHF
TRBJ1-5 TRBD1 . TRBV7-9 TGTGCCAGCAGCTTAGTGGCAGGGGGCGTGGGCAATCAGCCCCAGCATTTT CASSLVAGGVGNQPQHF
TRBJ2-7 . . TRBV9 TGTGCCAGCAGCGTCCTAGCCTTAGGTGGCGAGCAGTACTTC CASSVLALGGEQYF
TRBJ2-7 . . TRBV4-3 TGCGCCAGCAGCCAAGAGGCGGGGGCCTCCTACGAGCAGTACTTC CASSQEAGASYEQYF
TRBJ1-4 . . TRBV18 TGTGCCAGCTCACCCGAGGGAATAGCAAGGGAAAAACTGTTTTTT CASSPEGIAREKLFF
TRBJ2-3 TRBD2 . TRBV18 TGTGCCAGCTCGGAGGTAGCGGGGGTGCACGATACGCAGTATTTT CASSEVAGVHDTQYF
TRBJ2-7 . . TRBV11-3 TGTGCCAGCAGCCAAAACAGCTACGAGCAGTACTTC CASSQNSYEQYF
TRBJ2-7 TRBD1 . TRBV5-1 TGCGCCAGCAGCCCGCCGGGACAGGGGGCCTACGAGCAGTACTTC CASSPPGQGAYEQYF
TRBJ2-1 TRBD1 . TRBV19 TGTGCCAGTAGTGCGGACAGGGGGCTTCGGGACCACAATGAGCAGTTCTTC CASSADRGLRDHNEQFF
TRBJ2-1 . few TRBV7-9 TGTGCCAGCAGCTTAGCGAATGCGAACAATGAGCAGTTCTTC CASSLANANNEQFF
TRBJ1-2 . . TRBV19 TGTGCCACCCACCATAGGTCACAGGGCCTTCGGGGCTACACCTTC CATHHRSQGLRGYTF